This record covers a single TCR beta chain. This specimen belongs to a study of identical twins. TCRdb reprocessed the 5' RACE reads via MiXCR and lists one record per CDR3 protein. Counted here are some 630,000 distinct CDR3 sequences, about 7.1% occurring once; the ten biggest clones make up 1.6%. The germline gives CDR1 DFQATT, CDR2 SNEGSKA (reference sequence). The V and J ends lost 0 bases and 4 bases, in that order; junction bases with no gene match: 4. The CDR3 length is 15 residues. This sample was shared with a second study, whose subject was yellow fever vaccine responses in identical twins.

Sequenced sample: PBMCs. The V call is TRBV20-1, the J call TRBJ2-1; the match to TRBD1 covers 9 bases. The receptor was isolated from a woman aged 18-29 years in good health. The CDR3: CSAREQGASYNEQFF. CDR3 DNA sequence: TGCAGTGCTAGAGAACAGGGGGCCTCATACAATGAGCAGTTCTTC.